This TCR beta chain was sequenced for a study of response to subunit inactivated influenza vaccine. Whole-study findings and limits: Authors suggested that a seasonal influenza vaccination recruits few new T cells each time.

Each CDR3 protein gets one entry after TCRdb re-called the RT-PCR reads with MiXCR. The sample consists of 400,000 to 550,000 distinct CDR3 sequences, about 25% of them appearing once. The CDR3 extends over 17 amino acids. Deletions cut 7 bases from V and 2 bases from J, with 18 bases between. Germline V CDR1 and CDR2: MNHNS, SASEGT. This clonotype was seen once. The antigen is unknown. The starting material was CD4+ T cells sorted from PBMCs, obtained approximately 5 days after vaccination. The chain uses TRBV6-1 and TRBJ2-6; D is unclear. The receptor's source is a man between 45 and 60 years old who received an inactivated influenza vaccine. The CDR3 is CASNPTRYLTGANVLTF. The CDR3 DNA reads TGTGCCAGCAATCCTACCAGGTACCTCACTGGGGCCAACGTCCTGACTTTC.